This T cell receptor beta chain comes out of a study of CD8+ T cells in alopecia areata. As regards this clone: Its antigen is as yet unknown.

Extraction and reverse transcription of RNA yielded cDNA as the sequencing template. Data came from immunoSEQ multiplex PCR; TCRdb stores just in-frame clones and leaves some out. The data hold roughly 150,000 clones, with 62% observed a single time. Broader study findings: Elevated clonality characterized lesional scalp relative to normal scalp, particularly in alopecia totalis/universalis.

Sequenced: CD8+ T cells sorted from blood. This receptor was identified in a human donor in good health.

The chain's CDR3 is CASSGQRGGANVLTF. CDR3 nucleotide sequence: TGTGCCAGCAGCGGTCAGAGGGGAGGGGCCAACGTCCTGACTTTC. This chain uses TRBV9 with TRBJ2-6; D may correspond to TRBD1 or TRBD2 (5 bases each). The CDR3 is 15 amino acids. Trimming pared 3 bases from V and 4 bases from J, leaving 11 bases between. The germline CDR1 and CDR2 sequences are SGDLS and YYNGEE.